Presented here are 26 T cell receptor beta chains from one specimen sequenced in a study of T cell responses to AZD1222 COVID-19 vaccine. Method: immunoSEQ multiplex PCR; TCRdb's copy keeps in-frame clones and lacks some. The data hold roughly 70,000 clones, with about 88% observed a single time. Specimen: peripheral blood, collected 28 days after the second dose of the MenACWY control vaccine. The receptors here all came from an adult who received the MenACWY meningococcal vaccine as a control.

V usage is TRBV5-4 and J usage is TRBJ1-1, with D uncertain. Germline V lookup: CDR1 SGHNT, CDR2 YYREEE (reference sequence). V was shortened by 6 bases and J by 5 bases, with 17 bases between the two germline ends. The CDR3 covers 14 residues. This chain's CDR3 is CASTKPGSRTEAFF. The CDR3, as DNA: TGTGCCAGCACCAAACCGGGGTCAAGGACTGAAGCTTTCTTT.

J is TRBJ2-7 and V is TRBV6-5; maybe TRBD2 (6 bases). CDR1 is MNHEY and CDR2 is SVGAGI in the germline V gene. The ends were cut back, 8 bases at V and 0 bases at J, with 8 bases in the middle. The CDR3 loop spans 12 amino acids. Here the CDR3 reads CASGRNSYEQYF. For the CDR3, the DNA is TGTGCCAGCGGGAGGAACTCCTACGAGCAGTACTTC.

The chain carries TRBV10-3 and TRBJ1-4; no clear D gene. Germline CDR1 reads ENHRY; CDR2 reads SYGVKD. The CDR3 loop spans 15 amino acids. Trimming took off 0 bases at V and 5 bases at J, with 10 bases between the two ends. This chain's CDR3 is CAISESWTVNEKLFF. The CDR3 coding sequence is TGTGCCATCAGTGAGTCGTGGACGGTAAATGAAAAACTGTTTTTT.

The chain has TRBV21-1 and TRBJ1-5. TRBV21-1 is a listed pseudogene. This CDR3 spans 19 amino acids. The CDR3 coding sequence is TGTGCCAGCAGCAAAGTAGGTGGCCGGTACGCTTATAGCAATCAGCCCCAGCATTTT. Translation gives CASSKVGGRYAYSNQPQHF.

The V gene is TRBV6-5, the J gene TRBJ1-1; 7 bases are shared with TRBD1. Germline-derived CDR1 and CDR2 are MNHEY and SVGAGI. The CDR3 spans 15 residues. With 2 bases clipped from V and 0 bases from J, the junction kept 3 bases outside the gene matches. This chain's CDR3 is CASSYRRGLNTEAFF. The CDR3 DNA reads TGTGCCAGCAGTTACAGGAGGGGGCTGAACACTGAAGCTTTCTTT.

Written as DNA, the CDR3 is TGTGCCAGTGGGCAGGGATACGAGCAGTACTTC. Translated, it gives CASGQGYEQYF. This chain joins TRBV19 and TRBJ2-7; possibly TRBD1 for D (5 bases). This CDR3 has 11 amino acids. The ends were cut back, 8 bases at V and 4 bases at J, with 9 bases in the middle. The germline gives CDR1 LNHDA, CDR2 SQIVND (reference sequence).

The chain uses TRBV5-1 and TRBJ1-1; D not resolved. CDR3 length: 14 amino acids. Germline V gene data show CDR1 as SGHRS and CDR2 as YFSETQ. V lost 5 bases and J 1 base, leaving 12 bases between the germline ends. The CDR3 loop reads CASRRTTENTEAFF. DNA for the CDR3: TGCGCCAGCAGAAGGACGACCGAGAACACTGAAGCTTTCTTT.

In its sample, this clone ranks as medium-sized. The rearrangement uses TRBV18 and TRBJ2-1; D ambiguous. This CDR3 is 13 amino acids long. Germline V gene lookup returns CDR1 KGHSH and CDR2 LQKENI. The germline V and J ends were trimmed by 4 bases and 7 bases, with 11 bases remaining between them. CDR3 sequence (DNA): TGTGCCAGCTCACTTCTACAAGGTAATGAGCAGTTCTTC. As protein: CASSLLQGNEQFF.

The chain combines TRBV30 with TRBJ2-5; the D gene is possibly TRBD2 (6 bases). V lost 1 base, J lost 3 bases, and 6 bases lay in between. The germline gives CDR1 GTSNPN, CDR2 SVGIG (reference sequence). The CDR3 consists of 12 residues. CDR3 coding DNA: TGTGCCTGGAGTGGCGGGGAAGAGACCCAGTACTTC. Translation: CAWSGGEETQYF.

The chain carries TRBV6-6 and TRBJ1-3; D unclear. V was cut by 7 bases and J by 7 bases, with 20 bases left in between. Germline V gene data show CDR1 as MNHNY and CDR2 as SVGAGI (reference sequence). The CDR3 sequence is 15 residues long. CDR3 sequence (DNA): TGTGCCAGCAACACCCCAGGATTCGGTGGGAACACCATATATTTT. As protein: CASNTPGFGGNTIYF.

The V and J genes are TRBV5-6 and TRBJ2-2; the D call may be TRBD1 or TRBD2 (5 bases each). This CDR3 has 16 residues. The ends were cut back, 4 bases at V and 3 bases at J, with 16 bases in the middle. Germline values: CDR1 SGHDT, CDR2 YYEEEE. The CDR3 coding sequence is TGTGCCAGCAGCCTGGCCGGGACGTTCTACACCGGGGAGCTGTTTTTT. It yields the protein CASSLAGTFYTGELFF.

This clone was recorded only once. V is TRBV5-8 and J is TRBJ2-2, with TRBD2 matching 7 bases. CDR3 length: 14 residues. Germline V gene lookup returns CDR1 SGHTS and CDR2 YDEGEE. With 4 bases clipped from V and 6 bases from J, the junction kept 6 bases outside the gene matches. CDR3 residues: CASSRGEQAGELFF. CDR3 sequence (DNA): TGTGCCAGCAGCCGGGGGGAACAGGCCGGGGAGCTGTTTTTT.

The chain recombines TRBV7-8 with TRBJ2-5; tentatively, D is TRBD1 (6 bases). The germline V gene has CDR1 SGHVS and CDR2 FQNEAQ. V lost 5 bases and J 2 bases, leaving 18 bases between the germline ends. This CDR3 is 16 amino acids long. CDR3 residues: CASSQETGTNQETQYF. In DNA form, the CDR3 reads TGTGCCAGCAGCCAAGAGACAGGCACGAATCAAGAGACCCAGTACTTC.

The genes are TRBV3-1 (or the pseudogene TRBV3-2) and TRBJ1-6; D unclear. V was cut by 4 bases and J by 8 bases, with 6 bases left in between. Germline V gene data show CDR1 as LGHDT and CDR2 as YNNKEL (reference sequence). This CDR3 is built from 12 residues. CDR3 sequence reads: CASSLSDSPLHF. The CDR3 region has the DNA TGTGCCAGCAGCCTATCGGATTCACCCCTCCACTTT.

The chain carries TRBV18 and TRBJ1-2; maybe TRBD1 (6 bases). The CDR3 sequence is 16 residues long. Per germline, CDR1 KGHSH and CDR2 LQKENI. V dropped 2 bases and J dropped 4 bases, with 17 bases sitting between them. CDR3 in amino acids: CASSPMGEGGSYGYTF. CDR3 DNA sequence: TGTGCCAGCTCACCAATGGGTGAGGGGGGCAGCTATGGCTACACCTTC.

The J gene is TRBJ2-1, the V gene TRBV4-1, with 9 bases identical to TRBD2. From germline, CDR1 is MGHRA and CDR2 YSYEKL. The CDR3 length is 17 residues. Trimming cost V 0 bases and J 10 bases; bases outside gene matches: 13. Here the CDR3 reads CASSQDPKREAPPEQFF. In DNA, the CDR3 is TGCGCCAGCAGCCAAGACCCTAAGCGGGAGGCTCCCCCCGAGCAGTTCTTC.

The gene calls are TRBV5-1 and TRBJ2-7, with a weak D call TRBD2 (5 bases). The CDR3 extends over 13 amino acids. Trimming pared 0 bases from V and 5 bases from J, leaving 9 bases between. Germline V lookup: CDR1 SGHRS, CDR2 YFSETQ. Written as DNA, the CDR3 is TGCGCCAGCAGCTTGGGTCCCGGGAACGAGCAGTACTTC. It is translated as CASSLGPGNEQYF.

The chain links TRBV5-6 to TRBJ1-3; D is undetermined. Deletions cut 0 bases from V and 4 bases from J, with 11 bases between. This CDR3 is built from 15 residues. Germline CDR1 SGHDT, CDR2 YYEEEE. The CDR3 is CASSLGIGPGNTIYF. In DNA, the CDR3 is TGTGCCAGCAGCTTGGGGATAGGCCCGGGAAACACCATATATTTT. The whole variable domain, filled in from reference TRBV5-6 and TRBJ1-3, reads DAGVTQSPTHLIKTRGQQVTLRCSPKSGHDTVSWYQQALGQGPQFIFQYYEEEERQRGNFPDRFSGHQFPNYSSELNVNALLLGDSALYLCASSLGIGPGNTIYFGEGSWLTVV.

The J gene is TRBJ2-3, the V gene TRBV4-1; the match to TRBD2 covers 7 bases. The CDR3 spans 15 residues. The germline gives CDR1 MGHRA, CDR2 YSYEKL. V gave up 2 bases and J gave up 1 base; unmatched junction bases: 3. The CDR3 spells CASSQRDYRTDTQYF. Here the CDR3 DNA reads TGCGCCAGCAGCCAACGGGACTACCGCACAGATACGCAGTATTTT.

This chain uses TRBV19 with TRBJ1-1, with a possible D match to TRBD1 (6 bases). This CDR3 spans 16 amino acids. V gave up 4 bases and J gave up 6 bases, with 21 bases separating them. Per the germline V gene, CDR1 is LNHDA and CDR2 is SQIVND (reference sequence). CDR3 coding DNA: TGTGCCAGTAGTAGCGCCCACAGGGAAGGGGGTCCTGAAGCTTTCTTT. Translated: CASSSAHREGGPEAFF.

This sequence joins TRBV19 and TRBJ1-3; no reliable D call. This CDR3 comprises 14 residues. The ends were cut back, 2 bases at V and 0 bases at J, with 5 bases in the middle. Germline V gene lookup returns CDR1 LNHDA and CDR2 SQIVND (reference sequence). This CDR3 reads CASSIQASGNTIYF. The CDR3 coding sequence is TGTGCCAGTAGTATACAGGCCTCTGGAAACACCATATATTTT.

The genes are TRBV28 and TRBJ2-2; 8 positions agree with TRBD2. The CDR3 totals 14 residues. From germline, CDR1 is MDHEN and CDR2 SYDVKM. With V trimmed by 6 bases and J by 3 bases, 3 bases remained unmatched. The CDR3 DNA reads TGTGCCAGCAGGGTTAGCGGGGACACCGGGGAGCTGTTTTTT. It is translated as CASRVSGDTGELFF.

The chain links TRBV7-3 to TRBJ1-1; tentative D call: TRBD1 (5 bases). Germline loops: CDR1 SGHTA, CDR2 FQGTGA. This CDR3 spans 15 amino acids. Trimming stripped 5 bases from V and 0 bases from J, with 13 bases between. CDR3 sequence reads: CASSGSGHMNTEAFF. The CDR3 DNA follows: TGTGCCAGCAGCGGGTCTGGACACATGAACACTGAAGCTTTCTTT.

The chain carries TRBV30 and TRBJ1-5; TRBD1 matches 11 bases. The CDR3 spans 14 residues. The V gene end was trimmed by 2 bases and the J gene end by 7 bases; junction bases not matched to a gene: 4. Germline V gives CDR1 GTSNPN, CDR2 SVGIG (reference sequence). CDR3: CAWSRTGGYQPQHF. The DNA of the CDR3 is TGTGCCTGGAGTCGGACAGGGGGCTACCAGCCCCAGCATTTT.

CDR3 nucleotides: TGTGCCAGCAGTCATCGGGGACAGGCATACAATGAGCAGTTCTTC. Translating it yields CASSHRGQAYNEQFF. V usage is TRBV28 and J usage is TRBJ2-1; 8 bases line up with TRBD1. The CDR3 is 15 amino acids. Germline V gives CDR1 MDHEN, CDR2 SYDVKM. The V gene end was trimmed by 5 bases and the J gene end by 4 bases; junction bases not matched to a gene: 7.

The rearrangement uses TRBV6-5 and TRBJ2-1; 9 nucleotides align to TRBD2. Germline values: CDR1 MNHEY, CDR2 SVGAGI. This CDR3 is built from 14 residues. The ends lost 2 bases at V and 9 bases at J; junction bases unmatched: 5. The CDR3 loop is CASSYGGRAGEQFF. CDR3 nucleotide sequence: TGTGCCAGCAGTTACGGCGGGAGGGCCGGTGAGCAGTTCTTC.